This TCR beta chain was identified during a study of shared clonotypes between healthy human individuals. General study findings and limits: Few donors restricted represented genetic and exposure-history diversity. A handful of donors had around 5% of their naive CD4 clonotypes in common.

Germline loops: CDR1 MDHEN, CDR2 SYDVKM. The CDR3 totals 15 residues. J gave up 5 bases and V 8 bases, and 11 bases lay outside the gene matches. About this clone itself: Its specificity is not known.

Here immunoSEQ multiplex PCR was the method, and the copy in TCRdb shows in-frame clones only, minus some. The sample lists a few million clones, 85% to 95% occurring once. The clonotype originates from a man aged 18 to 29 in good health. Some clones in this sample may be carry-over from other donors' samples. The specimen was naive CD4+ T cells from PBMCs. Subset given: CD45RA+ positively selected. V gene TRBV28 combines with J gene TRBJ2-1; 8 bases fit TRBD2. The CDR3 nucleotides read TGTGCCAGCCCCCCGAGCGGGAGTGGTAACAATGAGCAGTTCTTC. Protein: CASPPSGSGNNEQFF.